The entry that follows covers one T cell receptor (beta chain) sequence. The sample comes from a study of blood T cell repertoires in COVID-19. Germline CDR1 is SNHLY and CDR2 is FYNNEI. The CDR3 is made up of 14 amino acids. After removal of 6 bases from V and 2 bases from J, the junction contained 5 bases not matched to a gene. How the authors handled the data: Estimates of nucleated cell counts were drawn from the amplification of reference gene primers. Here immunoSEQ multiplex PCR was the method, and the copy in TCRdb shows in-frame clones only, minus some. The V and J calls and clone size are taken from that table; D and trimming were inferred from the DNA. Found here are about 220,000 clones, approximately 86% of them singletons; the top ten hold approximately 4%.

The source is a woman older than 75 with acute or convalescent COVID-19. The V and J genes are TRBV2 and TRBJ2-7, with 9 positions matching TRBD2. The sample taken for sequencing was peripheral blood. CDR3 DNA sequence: TGTGCCAGCAGGTCAGCGGGGGGAACCTACGAGCAGTACTTC. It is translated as CASRSAGGTYEQYF.